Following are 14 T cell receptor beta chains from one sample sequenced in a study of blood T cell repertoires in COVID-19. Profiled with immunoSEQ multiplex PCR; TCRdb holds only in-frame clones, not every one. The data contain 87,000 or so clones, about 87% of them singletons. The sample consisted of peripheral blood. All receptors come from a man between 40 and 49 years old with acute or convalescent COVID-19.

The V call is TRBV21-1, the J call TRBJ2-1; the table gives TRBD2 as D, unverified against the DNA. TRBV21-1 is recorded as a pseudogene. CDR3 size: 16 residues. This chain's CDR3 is CASNPGTSGSYNEQFF. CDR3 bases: TGTGCCAGCAACCCTGGGACTAGCGGCTCCTACAATGAGCAGTTCTTC.

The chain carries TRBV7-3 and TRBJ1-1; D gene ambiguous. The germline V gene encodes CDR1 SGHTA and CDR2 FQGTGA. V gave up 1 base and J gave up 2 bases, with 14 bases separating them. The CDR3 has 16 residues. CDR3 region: CASSLSGGSPNTEAFF. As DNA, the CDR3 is TGTGCCAGCAGCTTAAGTGGAGGGTCTCCCAACACTGAAGCTTTCTTT.

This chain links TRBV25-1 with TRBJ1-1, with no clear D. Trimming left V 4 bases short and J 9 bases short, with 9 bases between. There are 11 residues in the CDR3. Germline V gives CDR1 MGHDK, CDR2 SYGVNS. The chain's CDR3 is CASSGGSKAFF. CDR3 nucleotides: TGTGCCAGCAGTGGCGGCAGTAAAGCTTTCTTT.

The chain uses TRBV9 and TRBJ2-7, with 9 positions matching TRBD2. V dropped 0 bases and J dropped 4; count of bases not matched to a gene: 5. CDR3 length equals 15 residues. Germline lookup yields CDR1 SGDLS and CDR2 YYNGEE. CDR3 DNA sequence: TGTGCCAGCAGCGTAGCGGCGGGAGGGCCGTACGAGCAGTACTTC. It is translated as CASSVAAGGPYEQYF.

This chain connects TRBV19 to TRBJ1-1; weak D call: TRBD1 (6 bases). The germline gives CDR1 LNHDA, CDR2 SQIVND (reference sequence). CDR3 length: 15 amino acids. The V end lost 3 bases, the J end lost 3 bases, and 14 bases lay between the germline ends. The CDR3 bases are TGTGCCAGTAGTATTAGAAACAGGGAGTACACTGAAGCTTTCTTT. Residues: CASSIRNREYTEAFF.

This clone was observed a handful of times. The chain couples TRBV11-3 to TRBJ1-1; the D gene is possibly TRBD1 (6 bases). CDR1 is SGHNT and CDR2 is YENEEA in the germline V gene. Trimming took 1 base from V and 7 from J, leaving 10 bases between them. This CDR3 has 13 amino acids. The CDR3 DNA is TGTGCCAGCAGCTTAGGCAGGGACAATGAAGCTTTCTTT. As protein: CASSLGRDNEAFF.

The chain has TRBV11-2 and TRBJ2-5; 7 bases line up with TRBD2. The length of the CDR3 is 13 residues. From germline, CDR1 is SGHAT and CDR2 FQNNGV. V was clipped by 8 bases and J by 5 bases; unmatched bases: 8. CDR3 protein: CASGGLGGETQYF. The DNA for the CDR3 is TGTGCCAGCGGGGGACTCGGGGGGGAGACCCAGTACTTC.

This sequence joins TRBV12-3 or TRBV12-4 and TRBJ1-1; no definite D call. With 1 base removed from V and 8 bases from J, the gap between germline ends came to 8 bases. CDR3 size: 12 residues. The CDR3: CASSLVRSEAFF. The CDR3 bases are TGTGCCAGCAGTTTAGTGAGGAGCGAAGCTTTCTTT.

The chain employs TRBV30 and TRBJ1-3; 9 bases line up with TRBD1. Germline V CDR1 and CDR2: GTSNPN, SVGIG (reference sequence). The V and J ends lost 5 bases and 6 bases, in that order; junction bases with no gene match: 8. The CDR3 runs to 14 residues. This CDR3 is CAWGPDRGTNTIYF. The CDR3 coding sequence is TGTGCCTGGGGACCGGACAGGGGCACAAACACCATATATTTT.

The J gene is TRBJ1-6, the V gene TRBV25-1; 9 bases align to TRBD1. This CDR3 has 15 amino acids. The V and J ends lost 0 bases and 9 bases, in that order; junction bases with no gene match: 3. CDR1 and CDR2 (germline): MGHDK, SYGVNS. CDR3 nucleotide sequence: TGTGCCAGCAGTGAATATGGGACAGGGATTTCACCCCTCCACTTT. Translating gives CASSEYGTGISPLHF.

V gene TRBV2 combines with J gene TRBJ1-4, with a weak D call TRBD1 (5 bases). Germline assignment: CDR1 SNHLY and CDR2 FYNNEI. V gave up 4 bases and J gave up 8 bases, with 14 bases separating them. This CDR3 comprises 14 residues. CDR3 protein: CASSVGTSVEKLFF. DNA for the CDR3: TGTGCCAGCAGTGTTGGGACTTCGGTGGAAAAACTGTTTTTT.

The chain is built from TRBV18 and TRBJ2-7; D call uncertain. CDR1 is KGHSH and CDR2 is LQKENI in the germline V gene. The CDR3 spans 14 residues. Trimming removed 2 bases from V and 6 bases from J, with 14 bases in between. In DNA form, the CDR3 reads TGTGCCAGCTCACCATCGTCCGGGTTAGTCGAGCAGTACTTC. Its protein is CASSPSSGLVEQYF.

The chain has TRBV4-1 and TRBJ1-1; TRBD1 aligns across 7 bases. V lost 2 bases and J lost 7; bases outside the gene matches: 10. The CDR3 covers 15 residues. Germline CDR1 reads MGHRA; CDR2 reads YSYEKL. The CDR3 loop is CASSQPTGAPREAFF. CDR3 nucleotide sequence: TGCGCCAGCAGCCAACCCACAGGGGCCCCACGTGAAGCTTTCTTT.

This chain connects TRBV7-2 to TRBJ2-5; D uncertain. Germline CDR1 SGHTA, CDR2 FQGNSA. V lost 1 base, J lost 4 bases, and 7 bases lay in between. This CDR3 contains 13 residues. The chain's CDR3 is CASSLVRVETQYF. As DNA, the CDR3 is TGTGCCAGCAGCTTAGTGCGAGTAGAGACCCAGTACTTC.